This TCR beta chain was captured by sequencing in a study of T-cell reconstitution after alpha-beta-depleted transplantation in children. The TCRbeta library incorporated unique molecular identifiers. TCRdb independently ran MiXCR on the PCR reads; one entry per CDR3 protein. The table includes about 600,000 distinct CDR3 sequences, 8% to 11% detected once. The V end lost 7 bases, the J end lost 6 bases, and 17 bases lay between the germline ends. This CDR3 has 14 amino acids. Germline V gene data show CDR1 as MNHEY and CDR2 as SMNVEV (reference sequence). V gene TRBV27 combines with J gene TRBJ2-3, with D perhaps given as TRBD1 or TRBD2 (5 bases each). The sequencing here drew on PBMCs from the stem cell graft donor, taken from the stem cell graft. The TCR sequence derives from a human donor who donated a stem cell graft to a child with acute myeloid leukemia. CDR3 in amino acids: CASKNEGSLDTQYF. Written as DNA, the CDR3 is TGTGCCAGCAAGAATGAGGGGAGTCTCGATACGCAGTATTTT.